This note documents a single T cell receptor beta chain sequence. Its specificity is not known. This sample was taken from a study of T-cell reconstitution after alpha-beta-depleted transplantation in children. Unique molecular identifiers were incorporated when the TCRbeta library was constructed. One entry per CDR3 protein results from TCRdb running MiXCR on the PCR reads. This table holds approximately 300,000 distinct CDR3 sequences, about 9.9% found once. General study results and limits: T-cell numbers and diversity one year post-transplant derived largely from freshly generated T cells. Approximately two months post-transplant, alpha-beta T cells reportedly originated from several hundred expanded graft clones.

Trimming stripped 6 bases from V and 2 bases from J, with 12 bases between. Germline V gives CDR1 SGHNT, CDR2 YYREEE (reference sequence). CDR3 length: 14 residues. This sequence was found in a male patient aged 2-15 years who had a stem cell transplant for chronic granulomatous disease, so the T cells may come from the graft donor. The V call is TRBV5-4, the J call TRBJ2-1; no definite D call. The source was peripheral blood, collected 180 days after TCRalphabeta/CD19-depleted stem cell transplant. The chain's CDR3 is CASTVAGAYNEQFF. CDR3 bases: TGTGCCAGCACCGTGGCAGGCGCCTACAATGAGCAGTTCTTC.